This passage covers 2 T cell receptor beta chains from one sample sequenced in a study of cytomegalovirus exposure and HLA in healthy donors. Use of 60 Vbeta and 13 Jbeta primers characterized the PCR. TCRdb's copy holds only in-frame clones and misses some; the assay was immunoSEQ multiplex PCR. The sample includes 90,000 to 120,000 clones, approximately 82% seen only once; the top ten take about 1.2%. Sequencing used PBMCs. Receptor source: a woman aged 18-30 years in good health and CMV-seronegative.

For the CDR3, the DNA is TGTGCCAGCAGCCCAGGGGGTTTCGGGAGTAGGTCCTACGAGCAGTACTTC. This translates into CASSPGGFGSRSYEQYF. The rearrangement uses TRBV7-9 and TRBJ2-7, with D tentatively TRBD1 (7 bases). The CDR3 consists of 17 residues. V was cut by 5 bases and J by 1 base, with 21 bases left in between. Germline V gene sequence: CDR1 SEHNR, CDR2 FQNEAQ (reference sequence).

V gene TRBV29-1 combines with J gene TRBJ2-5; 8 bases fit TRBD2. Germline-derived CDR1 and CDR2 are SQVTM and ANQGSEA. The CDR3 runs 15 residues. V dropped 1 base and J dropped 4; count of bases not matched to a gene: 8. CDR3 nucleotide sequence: TGCAGCGTTGAAGTCCGGGGGGGGATGCGAGAGACCCAGTACTTC. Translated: CSVEVRGGMRETQYF. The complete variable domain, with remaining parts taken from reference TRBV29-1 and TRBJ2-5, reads SAVISQKPSRDICQRGTSLTIQCQVDSQVTMMFWYRQQPGQSLTLIATANQGSEATYESGFVIDKFPISRPNLTFSTLTVSNMSPEDSSIYLCSVEVRGGMRETQYFGPGTRLLVL.